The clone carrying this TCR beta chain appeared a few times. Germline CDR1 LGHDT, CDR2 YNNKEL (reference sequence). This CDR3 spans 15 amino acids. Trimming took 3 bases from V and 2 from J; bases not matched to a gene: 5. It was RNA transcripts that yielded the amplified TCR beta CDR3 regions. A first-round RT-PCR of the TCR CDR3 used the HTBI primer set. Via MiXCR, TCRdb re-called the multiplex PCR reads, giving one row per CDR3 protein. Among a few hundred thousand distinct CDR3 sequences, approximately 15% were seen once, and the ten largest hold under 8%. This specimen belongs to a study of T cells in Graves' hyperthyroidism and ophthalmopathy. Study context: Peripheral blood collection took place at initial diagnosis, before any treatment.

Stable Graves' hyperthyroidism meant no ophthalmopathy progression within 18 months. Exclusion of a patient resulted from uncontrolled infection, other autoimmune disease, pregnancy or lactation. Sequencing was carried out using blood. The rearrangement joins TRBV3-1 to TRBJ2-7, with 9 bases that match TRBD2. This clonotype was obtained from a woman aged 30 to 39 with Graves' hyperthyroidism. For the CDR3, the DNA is TGTGCCAGCAGCCAGTCTAGCGGGGAGGCCTACGAGCAGTACTTC. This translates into CASSQSSGEAYEQYF.